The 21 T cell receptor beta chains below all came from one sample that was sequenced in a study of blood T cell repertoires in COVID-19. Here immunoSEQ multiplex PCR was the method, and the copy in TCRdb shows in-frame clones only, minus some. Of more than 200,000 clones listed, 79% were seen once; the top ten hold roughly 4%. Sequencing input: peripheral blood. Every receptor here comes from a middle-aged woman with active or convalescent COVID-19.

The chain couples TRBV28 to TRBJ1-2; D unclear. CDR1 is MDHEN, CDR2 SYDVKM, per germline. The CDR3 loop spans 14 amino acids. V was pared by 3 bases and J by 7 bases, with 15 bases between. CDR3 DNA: TGTGCCAGCAGTTTTACCGCCCTCCTCAGTGGCTACACCTTC. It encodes CASSFTALLSGYTF.

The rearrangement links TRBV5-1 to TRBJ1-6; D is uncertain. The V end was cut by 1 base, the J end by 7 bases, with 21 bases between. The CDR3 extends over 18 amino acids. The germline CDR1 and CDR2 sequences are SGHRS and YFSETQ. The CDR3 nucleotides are TGCGCCAGCAGCTTGCAAGGAGCCAATTACGGTGGAAATTCACCCCTCCACTTT. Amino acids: CASSLQGANYGGNSPLHF.

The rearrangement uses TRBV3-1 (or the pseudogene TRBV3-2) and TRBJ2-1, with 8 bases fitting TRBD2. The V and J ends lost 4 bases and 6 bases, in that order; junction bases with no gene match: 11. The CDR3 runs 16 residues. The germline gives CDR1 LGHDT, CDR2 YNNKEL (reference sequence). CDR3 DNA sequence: TGTGCCAGCAGCCCCCTTCCGGGGGGGTCTCCCAATGAGCAGTTCTTC. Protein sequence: CASSPLPGGSPNEQFF.

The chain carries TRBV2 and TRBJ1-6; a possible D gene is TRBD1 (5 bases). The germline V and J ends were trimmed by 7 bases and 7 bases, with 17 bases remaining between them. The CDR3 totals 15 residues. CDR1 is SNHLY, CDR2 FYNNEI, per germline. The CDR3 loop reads CASIKGRGANSPLHF. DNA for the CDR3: TGTGCCAGCATCAAGGGGCGCGGGGCCAATTCACCCCTCCACTTT.

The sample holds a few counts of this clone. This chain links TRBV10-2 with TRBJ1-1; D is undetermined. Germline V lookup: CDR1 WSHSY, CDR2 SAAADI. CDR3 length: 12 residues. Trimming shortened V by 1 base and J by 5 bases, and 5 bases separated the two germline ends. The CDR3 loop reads CASSELRTEAFF. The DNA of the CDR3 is TGCGCCAGCAGTGAGTTGAGAACTGAAGCTTTCTTT.

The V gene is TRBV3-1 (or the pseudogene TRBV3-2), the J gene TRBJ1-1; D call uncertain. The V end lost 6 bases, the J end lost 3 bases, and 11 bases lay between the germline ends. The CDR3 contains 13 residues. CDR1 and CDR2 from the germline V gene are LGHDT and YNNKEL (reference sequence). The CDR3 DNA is TGTGCCAGCAGGGGCAGCCCGTACACTGAAGCTTTCTTT. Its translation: CASRGSPYTEAFF.

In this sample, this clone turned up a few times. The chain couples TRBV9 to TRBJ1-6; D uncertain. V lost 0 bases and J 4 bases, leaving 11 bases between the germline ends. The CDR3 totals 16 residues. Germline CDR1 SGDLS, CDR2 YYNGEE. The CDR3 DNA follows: TGTGCCAGCAGCGTAGGTGGAGGTGGGTATAATTCACCCCTCCACTTT. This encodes CASSVGGGGYNSPLHF. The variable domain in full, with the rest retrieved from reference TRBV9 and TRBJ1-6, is DSGVTQTPKHLITATGQRVTLRCSPRSGDLSVYWYQQSLDQGLQFLIQYYNGEERAKGNILERFSAQQFPDLHSELNLSSLELGDSALYFCASSVGGGGYNSPLHFGNGTRLTVT.

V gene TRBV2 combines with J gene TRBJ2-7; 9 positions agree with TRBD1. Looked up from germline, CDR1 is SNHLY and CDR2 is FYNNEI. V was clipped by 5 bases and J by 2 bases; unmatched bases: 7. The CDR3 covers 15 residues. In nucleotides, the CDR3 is TGTGCCAGCAGTCCGGACAGGGGACTCACCTACGAGCAGTACTTC. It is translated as CASSPDRGLTYEQYF.

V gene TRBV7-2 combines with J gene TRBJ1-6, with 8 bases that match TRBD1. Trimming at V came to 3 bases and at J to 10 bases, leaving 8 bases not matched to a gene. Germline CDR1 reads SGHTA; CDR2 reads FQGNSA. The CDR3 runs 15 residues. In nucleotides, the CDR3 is TGTGCCAGCAGCTTGGCGACAGGGGCGGACTCACCCCTCCACTTT. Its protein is CASSLATGADSPLHF.

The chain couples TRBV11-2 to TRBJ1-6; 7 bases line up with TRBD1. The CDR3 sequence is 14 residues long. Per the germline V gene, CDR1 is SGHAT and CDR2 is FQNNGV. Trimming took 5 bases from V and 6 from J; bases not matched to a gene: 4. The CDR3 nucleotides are TGTGCCAGCAGCAACCAGGGGGGTAATTCACCCCTCCACTTT. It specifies CASSNQGGNSPLHF.

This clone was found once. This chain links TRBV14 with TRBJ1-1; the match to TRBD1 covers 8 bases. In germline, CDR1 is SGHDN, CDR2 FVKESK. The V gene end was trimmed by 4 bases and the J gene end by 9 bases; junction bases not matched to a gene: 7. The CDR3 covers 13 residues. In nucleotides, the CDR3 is TGTGCCAGCAGCCTTCAGGGGGCTAATAAAGCTTTCTTT. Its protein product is CASSLQGANKAFF.

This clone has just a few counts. The CDR3: CASSVGGMGTGVEDTQYF. DNA of the CDR3: TGTGCCAGCAGCGTAGGGGGGATGGGGACAGGGGTTGAAGATACGCAGTATTTT. The chain combines TRBV9 with TRBJ2-3; 10 nucleotides agree with TRBD1. V dropped 0 bases and J dropped 5; count of bases not matched to a gene: 12. This CDR3 spans 18 amino acids. The V gene's germline CDR1 is SGDLS and CDR2 YYNGEE. Using reference TRBV9 and TRBJ2-3 for the parts outside the CDR3, the full variable domain is DSGVTQTPKHLITATGQRVTLRCSPRSGDLSVYWYQQSLDQGLQFLIQYYNGEERAKGNILERFSAQQFPDLHSELNLSSLELGDSALYFCASSVGGMGTGVEDTQYFGPGTRLTVL.

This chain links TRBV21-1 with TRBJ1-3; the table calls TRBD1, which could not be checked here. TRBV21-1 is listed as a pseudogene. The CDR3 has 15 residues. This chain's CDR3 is CASRRTARPVGTIYF. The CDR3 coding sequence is TGTGCCAGCAGGAGGACAGCCCGCCCGGTTGGCACCATATATTTT.

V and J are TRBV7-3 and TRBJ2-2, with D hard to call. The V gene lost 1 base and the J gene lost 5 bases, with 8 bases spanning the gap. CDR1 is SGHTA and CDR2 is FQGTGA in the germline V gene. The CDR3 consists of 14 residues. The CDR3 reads CASSLKPATGELFF. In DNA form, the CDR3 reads TGTGCCAGCAGCTTAAAACCAGCGACCGGGGAGCTGTTTTTT.

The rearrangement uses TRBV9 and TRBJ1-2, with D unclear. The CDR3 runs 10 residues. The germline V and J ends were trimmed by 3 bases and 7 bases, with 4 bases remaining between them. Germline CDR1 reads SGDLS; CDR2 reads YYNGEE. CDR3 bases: TGTGCCAGCAGCGGAGGTGGCTACACCTTC. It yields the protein CASSGGGYTF.

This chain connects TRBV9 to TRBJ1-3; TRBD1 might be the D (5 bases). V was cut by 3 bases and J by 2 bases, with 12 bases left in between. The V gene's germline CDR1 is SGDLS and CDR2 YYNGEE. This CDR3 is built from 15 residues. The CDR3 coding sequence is TGTGCCAGCAGCGCGGCCGGACAAGCTGGAAACACCATATATTTT. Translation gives CASSAAGQAGNTIYF.

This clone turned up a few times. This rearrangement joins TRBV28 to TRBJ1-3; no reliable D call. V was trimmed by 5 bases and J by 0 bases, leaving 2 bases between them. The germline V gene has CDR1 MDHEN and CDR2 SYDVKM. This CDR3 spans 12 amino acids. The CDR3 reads CASSLSGNTIYF. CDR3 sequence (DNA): TGTGCCAGCAGTCTCTCTGGAAACACCATATATTTT.

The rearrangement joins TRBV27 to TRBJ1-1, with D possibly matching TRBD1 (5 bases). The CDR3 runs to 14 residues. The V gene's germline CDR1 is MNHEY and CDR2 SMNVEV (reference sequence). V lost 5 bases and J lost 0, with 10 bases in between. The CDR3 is CASSRRQLNTEAFF. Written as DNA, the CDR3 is TGTGCCAGCAGTCGACGACAGTTGAACACTGAAGCTTTCTTT.

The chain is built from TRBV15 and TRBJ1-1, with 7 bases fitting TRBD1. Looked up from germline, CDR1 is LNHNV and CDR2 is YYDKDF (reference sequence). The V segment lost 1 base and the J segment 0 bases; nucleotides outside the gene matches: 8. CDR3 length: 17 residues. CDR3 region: CATSRVRQGPMNTEAFF. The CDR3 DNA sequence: TGTGCCACCAGCAGAGTCAGACAGGGTCCCATGAACACTGAAGCTTTCTTT.

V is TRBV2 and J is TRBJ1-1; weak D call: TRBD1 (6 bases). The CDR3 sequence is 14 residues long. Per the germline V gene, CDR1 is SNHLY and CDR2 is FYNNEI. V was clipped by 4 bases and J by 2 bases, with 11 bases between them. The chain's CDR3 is CASSVEGGNTEAFF. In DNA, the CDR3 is TGTGCCAGCAGTGTAGAAGGGGGAAACACTGAAGCTTTCTTT.

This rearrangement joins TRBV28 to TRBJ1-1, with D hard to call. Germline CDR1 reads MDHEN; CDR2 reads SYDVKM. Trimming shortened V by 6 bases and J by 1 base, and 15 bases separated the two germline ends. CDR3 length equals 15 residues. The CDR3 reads CASSSPGVGNTEAFF. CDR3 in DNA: TGTGCCAGCAGCTCCCCCGGGGTGGGGAACACTGAAGCTTTCTTT.